This T cell receptor (beta chain) is drawn from a study of Ad26.COV2.S vaccination and SARS-CoV-2 variants. The table came from immunoSEQ multiplex PCR; TCRdb's copy has only in-frame clones and leaves some out. The profile shows about 180,000 clones, roughly 85% of them singletons. Trimming removed 0 bases at V and 6 bases at J, with 5 bases between. This CDR3 region has 12 residues. Comments on this clone: The antigen is unknown.

General study findings and limits: Possible underestimation of total T cell responses by the TCR breadth and depth analyses was noted.

The clonotype comes from a human donor who had recovered from COVID-19. The chain combines TRBV23-1 with TRBJ1-2, with D hard to call. Being an ORF, TRBV23-1 has a function that is uncertain. This sample comprised peripheral blood, obtained after recovery from COVID-19. Here the CDR3 DNA reads TGCGCCAGCAGTCAATCCCGAGATGGCTACACCTTC. As protein: CASSQSRDGYTF.